This T cell receptor (beta chain) emerged from a study of T cell clonotyping in hematopoietic cell transplantation. In the study overall: Pretransplant recipient samples were taken after cytoreduction.

Noted time point: recipient sample about 28 days before transplant, after cytoreduction. Recipients were bled about 28 days pretransplant and at posttransplant days 30, 100, 180. Study results and limitations: Recipient TCR diversity dropped after transplant; expanded clonotypes rose from day 30 to 180. Few recipient clonotypes overlapped donors; over 95% were de novo at given depth.

Concerning this clone: Its target is unknown.

This CDR3 comprises 14 residues. Unmatched junction bases numbered 4, after V lost 5 bases and J lost 1 base. Germline V gives CDR1 MNHEY, CDR2 SVGAGI. Measured with immunoSEQ multiplex PCR; TCRdb has only the in-frame clones, and not every one. The sample consists of about 7,100 clones, 88% of them appearing once. This TCR derives from a man aged 25-45 years with acute myeloid leukemia. Some clones in this sample may be carry-over from other donors' samples. The sample in question was peripheral blood mononuclear cells, obtained before stem cell transplant. This chain connects TRBV6-5 to TRBJ1-1; 7 bases are a match to TRBD1. The CDR3 DNA follows: TGTGCCAGCAGTCCCCGGACAGGGAACACTGAAGCTTTCTTT. Its translation: CASSPRTGNTEAFF.